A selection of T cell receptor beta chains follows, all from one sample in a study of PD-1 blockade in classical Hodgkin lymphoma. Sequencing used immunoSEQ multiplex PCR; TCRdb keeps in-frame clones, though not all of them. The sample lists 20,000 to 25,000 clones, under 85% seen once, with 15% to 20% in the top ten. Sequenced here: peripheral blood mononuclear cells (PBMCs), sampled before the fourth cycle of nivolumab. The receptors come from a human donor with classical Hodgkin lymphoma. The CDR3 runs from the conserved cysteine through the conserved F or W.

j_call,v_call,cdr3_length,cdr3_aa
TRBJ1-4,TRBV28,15,CASSTPGQGVEKLFF
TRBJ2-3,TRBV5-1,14,CASSSGGDTDTQYF
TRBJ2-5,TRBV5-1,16,CASSSTPPGLQETQYF
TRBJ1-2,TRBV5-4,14,CASSYFTGSYGYTF
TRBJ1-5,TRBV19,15,CASSYRTAPNQPQHF
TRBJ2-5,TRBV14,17,CASSTLDGTARGETQYF
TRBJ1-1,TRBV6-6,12,CASSYSGTATFF
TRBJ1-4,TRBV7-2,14,CASSLQGAREKLFF
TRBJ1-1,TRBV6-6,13,CAISSRMDTEAFF
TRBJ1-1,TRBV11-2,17,CASSQVLGGITNTEAFF
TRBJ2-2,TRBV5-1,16,CASSLGRMINTGELFF
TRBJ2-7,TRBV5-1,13,CASSPTGRSEQYF
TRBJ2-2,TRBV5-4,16,CASSLAGLAGTGELFF
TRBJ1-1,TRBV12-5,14,CASGLGTVTTEAFF
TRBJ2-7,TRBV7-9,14,CASSSGLAVYEQYF
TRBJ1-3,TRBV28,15,CASTSRGGNGNTIYF
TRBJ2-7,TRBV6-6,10,CASRSGEQYF
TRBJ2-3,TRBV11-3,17,CASSLDLGVGRTDTQYF
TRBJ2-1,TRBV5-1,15,CASSPLASGGNEQFF
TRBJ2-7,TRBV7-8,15,CASSRYTGGSYEQYF
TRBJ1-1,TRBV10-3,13,CAVKSAPRTEAFF
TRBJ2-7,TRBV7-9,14,CASSPRDRAYEQYF
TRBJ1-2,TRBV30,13,CAWSVSSRRGYTF
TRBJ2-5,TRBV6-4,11,CASSSAGWEYF
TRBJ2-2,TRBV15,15,CATSRDLMVPGELFF
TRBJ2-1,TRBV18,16,CASSRSRDSSYNEQFF
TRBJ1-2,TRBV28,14,CAVNRDPTLSGYTF
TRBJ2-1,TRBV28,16,CASSSRGPSIYNEQFF
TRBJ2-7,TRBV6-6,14,CASSYEAGGYEQYF
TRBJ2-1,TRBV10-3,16,CAISPFSSGRSGEQFF
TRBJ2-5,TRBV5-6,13,CASSLGSGETQYF